The 27 T cell receptor beta chains presented below share a single source sample, sequenced in a study of T cell repertoires in cytomegalovirus infection. MiXCR, applied by TCRdb to the reads, yields one record per CDR3 protein. The top ten hold 40% to 60% of the sample, which has a few hundred thousand distinct CDR3 sequences, 35% to 50% seen once. No antigen has been identified for these receptors. The sample in question was cultured PBMCs, obtained from culture after CMV antigen stimulation. The source is a human donor in good health (CMV status not recorded). Some clones in this sample may be carry-over from other donors' samples.

The chain joins TRBV6-5 to TRBJ2-3, with 8 bases matching TRBD2. The ends lost 7 bases at V and 2 bases at J; junction bases unmatched: 5. In germline, CDR1 is MNHEY, CDR2 SVGAGI. The CDR3 covers 14 residues. Here the CDR3 DNA reads TGTGCCAGCAATCGGCGGGGGGCCACAGATACGCAGTATTTT. Translated, it gives CASNRRGATDTQYF.

This sequence joins TRBV5-1 and TRBJ1-5, with D possibly being TRBD1 (6 bases). CDR3 size: 17 residues. Germline CDR1 reads SGHRS; CDR2 reads YFSETQ. The V and J ends lost 5 bases and 1 base respectively, with 19 bases between them. This CDR3 is CASRPERQGKSNQPQHF. Here the CDR3 DNA reads TGCGCCAGCAGACCAGAGCGGCAGGGGAAAAGCAATCAGCCCCAGCATTTT.

The chain links TRBV19 to TRBJ1-1, with D possibly TRBD1 on 5 matching bases. The CDR3 totals 15 residues. With 11 bases removed from V and 1 base from J, the gap between germline ends came to 20 bases. Germline V CDR1 and CDR2: LNHDA, SQIVND (reference sequence). This CDR3 reads CASRVRAGRNTEAFF. The CDR3 DNA reads as TGTGCCTCCAGGGTGAGGGCAGGGAGGAACACTGAAGCTTTCTTT.

The rearrangement uses TRBV20-1 and TRBJ2-7; 7 nucleotides agree with TRBD1. Germline values: CDR1 DFQATT, CDR2 SNEGSKA (reference sequence). V shed 3 bases, J shed 4 bases, and the junction held 9 bases outside the gene matches. The CDR3 covers 14 residues. The CDR3 region is CSASGRGQAYEQYF. CDR3 bases: TGCAGTGCTAGTGGAAGGGGGCAGGCTTACGAGCAGTACTTC.

The V and J genes are TRBV6-6 and TRBJ1-2; 7 positions agree with TRBD1. Germline CDR1 reads MNHNY; CDR2 reads SVGAGI (reference sequence). The CDR3 extends over 15 amino acids. The ends lost 6 bases at V and 4 bases at J; junction bases unmatched: 11. CDR3 bases: TGTGCCAGCAGAGGGGGACAGTTCTTTTCCTATGGCTACACCTTC. This encodes CASRGGQFFSYGYTF.

The CDR3 protein is CASSLQGGQETQYF. CDR3 DNA: TGTGCCAGCAGTTTACAGGGCGGCCAAGAGACCCAGTACTTC. The chain joins TRBV12-3 or TRBV12-4 to TRBJ2-5, with D maybe TRBD1 (5 bases). The CDR3 covers 14 residues. The germline V and J ends were trimmed by 2 bases and 1 base, with 8 bases remaining between them.

The chain has TRBV11-2 and TRBJ2-7, with no clear D. V was trimmed by 7 bases and J by 3 bases, leaving 13 bases between them. This CDR3 region has 13 residues. The germline CDR1 and CDR2 sequences are SGHAT and FQNNGV. The CDR3 region has the DNA TGTGCCAGCAACCCATCCCCCTTCTACGAGCAGTACTTC. It is translated as CASNPSPFYEQYF.

This clonotype occurred a few times. The V call is TRBV7-2, the J call TRBJ2-2, with 7 nucleotides matching TRBD2. The CDR3 totals 15 residues. Germline V gene data show CDR1 as SGHTA and CDR2 as FQGNSA. The trim removed 3 bases at V and 7 bases at J, leaving 8 bases unmatched. This chain's CDR3 is CASSFPRGGSGELFF. The CDR3, as DNA: TGTGCCAGCAGCTTTCCTCGGGGAGGGAGCGGGGAGCTGTTTTTT. The variable domain in full, completed from reference TRBV7-2 and TRBJ2-2, reads GAGVSQSPSNKVTEKGKDVELRCDPISGHTALYWYRQSLGQGLEFLIYFQGNSAPDKSGLPSDRFSAERTGGSVSTLTIQRTQQEDSAVYLCASSFPRGGSGELFFGEGSRLTVL.

This clonotype was seen a single time. The chain joins TRBV6-5 to TRBJ2-5; 10 nucleotides match TRBD1. CDR1 is MNHEY and CDR2 is SVGAGI in the germline V gene. The CDR3 is made up of 15 amino acids. J gave up 4 bases and V 6 bases, and 8 bases lay outside the gene matches. The CDR3 DNA is TGTGCCAGCAGGCCACCGGGACAGGGGCGAGAGACCCAGTACTTC. Translation: CASRPPGQGRETQYF.

The table lists this clonotype with many counts. The chain couples TRBV7-2 to TRBJ1-1; D is possibly TRBD1 (5 bases). CDR3 length equals 15 residues. Germline V CDR1 and CDR2: SGHTA, FQGNSA. Trimming cost V 5 bases and J 3 bases, with 16 bases left between them. The CDR3 protein is CASSKRRVSDTEAFF. For the CDR3, the DNA is TGTGCCAGCAGCAAACGCAGGGTTTCGGACACTGAAGCTTTCTTT.

There are many counts of this clonotype. The chain couples TRBV7-2 to TRBJ2-1, with 8 bases fitting TRBD1. Germline values: CDR1 SGHTA, CDR2 FQGNSA. This CDR3 comprises 15 residues. J lost 4 bases, V lost 3 bases, and 5 bases had no gene match. The CDR3 reads CASSLGTGNYNEQFF. The DNA of the CDR3 is TGTGCCAGCAGCTTGGGGACAGGCAATTACAATGAGCAGTTCTTC. The full variable domain, with the rest looked up from reference TRBV7-2 and TRBJ2-1, is GAGVSQSPSNKVTEKGKDVELRCDPISGHTALYWYRQSLGQGLEFLIYFQGNSAPDKSGLPSDRFSAERTGGSVSTLTIQRTQQEDSAVYLCASSLGTGNYNEQFFGPGTRLTVL.

A single count supports this clonotype. The V gene is TRBV15, the J gene TRBJ2-1, with TRBD1 identical over 10 bases. Germline lookup yields CDR1 LNHNV and CDR2 YYDKDF (reference sequence). The V and J ends lost 5 bases and 6 bases, in that order; junction bases with no gene match: 13. There are 17 residues in the CDR3. The CDR3 protein is CATSHDRGQLLANEQFF. In DNA form, the CDR3 reads TGTGCCACCAGCCACGACAGGGGGCAGCTTCTGGCCAATGAGCAGTTCTTC.

The chain joins TRBV6-8 to TRBJ1-1; a weak D match, TRBD1 (5 bases). V was shortened by 6 bases and J by 0 bases, with 11 bases between the two germline ends. Germline V gene lookup returns CDR1 MNHGY and CDR2 SAAAGT. The CDR3 length is 14 residues. The CDR3 spells CASSKRDLNTEAFF. Here the CDR3 DNA reads TGTGCCAGCAGCAAGCGGGACTTGAACACTGAAGCTTTCTTT.

The chain carries TRBV7-2 and TRBJ2-3, with D unclear. The CDR3 consists of 14 residues. V lost 0 bases and J 5 bases, leaving 9 bases between the germline ends. The germline V gene has CDR1 SGHTA and CDR2 FQGNSA. CDR3 loop: CASSLASGLDTQYF. The DNA of the CDR3 is TGTGCCAGCAGCTTAGCGTCTGGGTTAGATACGCAGTATTTT.

J is TRBJ1-4 and V is TRBV7-2, with D possibly TRBD1 on 5 matching bases. In germline, CDR1 is SGHTA, CDR2 FQGNSA. The CDR3 loop spans 15 amino acids. With 5 bases removed from V and 7 bases from J, the gap between germline ends came to 17 bases. CDR3 sequence (DNA): TGTGCCAGCAGCACTCAGGGAGGGGACGGTGAAAAACTGTTTTTT. Protein sequence: CASSTQGGDGEKLFF.

The rearrangement uses TRBV7-2 and TRBJ2-1, with D unresolved. This CDR3 is built from 13 residues. V gave up 1 base and J gave up 7 bases, with 8 bases separating them. Looked up from germline, CDR1 is SGHTA and CDR2 is FQGNSA. CDR3 region: CASSLDLWNEQFF. CDR3 DNA sequence: TGTGCCAGCAGCTTAGACCTCTGGAATGAGCAGTTCTTC.

CDR3 bases: TGTGCCAGCAGTTCACAGGGGCCTAACACCGGGGAGCTGTTTTTT. Translated: CASSSQGPNTGELFF. The rearrangement joins TRBV28 to TRBJ2-2; 7 nucleotides agree with TRBD1. V shed 4 bases, J shed 2 bases, and the junction held 4 bases outside the gene matches. Germline CDR1 reads MDHEN; CDR2 reads SYDVKM. This CDR3 region has 15 residues.

This chain connects TRBV5-6 to TRBJ1-2; D is unclear. V was cut by 4 bases and J by 4 bases, with 20 bases left in between. This CDR3 spans 16 amino acids. Germline V CDR1 and CDR2: SGHDT, YYEEEE. In DNA form, the CDR3 reads TGTGCCAGCAGCCCGCATTTCTCGGGGAGAAGCTATGGCTACACCTTC. It specifies CASSPHFSGRSYGYTF.

The V gene is TRBV5-5, the J gene TRBJ1-5, with D perhaps TRBD1 (6 bases). The CDR3 consists of 14 residues. Germline V gene data show CDR1 as SGHKS and CDR2 as YYEKEE (reference sequence). Trimming took off 5 bases at V and 8 bases at J, with 17 bases between the two ends. The CDR3: CASRKGQGREPQHF. The CDR3 nucleotides are TGTGCCAGCAGGAAAGGGCAGGGGCGGGAGCCCCAGCATTTT. Combining the CDR3 with reference TRBV5-5 and TRBJ1-5 gives the whole variable domain DAGVTQSPTHLIKTRGQQVTLRCSPISGHKSVSWYQQVLGQGPQFIFQYYEKEERGRGNFPDRFSARQFPNYSSELNVNALLLGDSALYLCASRKGQGREPQHFGDGTRLSIL.

The V and J genes are TRBV7-2 and TRBJ2-2; tentatively, D is TRBD2 (5 bases). Germline V gene sequence: CDR1 SGHTA, CDR2 FQGNSA. CDR3 size: 12 residues. Trimming pared 5 bases from V and 4 bases from J, leaving 5 bases between. CDR3 region: CASSGSTGELFF. The CDR3, as DNA: TGTGCCAGCAGCGGGAGCACCGGGGAGCTGTTTTTT.

V and J are TRBV20-1 and TRBJ2-7; 8 bases fit TRBD1. J was trimmed by 3 bases and V by 1 base; bases with no gene match: 8. CDR3 size: 15 residues. In germline, CDR1 is DFQATT, CDR2 SNEGSKA (reference sequence). This chain's CDR3 is CSARGQGLSLYEQYF. The CDR3 DNA follows: TGCAGTGCTAGAGGACAGGGGCTGTCCCTCTACGAGCAGTACTTC.

V and J are TRBV20-1 and TRBJ1-6; 9 bases map to TRBD1. The CDR3 totals 16 residues. V was pared by 6 bases and J by 7 bases, with 13 bases of the junction left unmatched. Germline values: CDR1 DFQATT, CDR2 SNEGSKA (reference sequence). The CDR3 spells CSARITGQGLNSPLHF. In DNA form, the CDR3 reads TGCAGTGCCAGAATTACGGGACAGGGCCTAAATTCACCCCTCCACTTT.

This clonotype showed up many times. The gene calls are TRBV7-2 and TRBJ2-3; D might be TRBD2 (5 bases). The CDR3 is made up of 14 amino acids. The V and J ends lost 1 base and 6 bases respectively, with 11 bases between them. Germline V lookup: CDR1 SGHTA, CDR2 FQGNSA. In DNA form, the CDR3 reads TGTGCCAGCAGCTTAGGTGCTTCGGGGGATACGCAGTATTTT. Protein sequence: CASSLGASGDTQYF.

This clonotype was seen a few times. V gene TRBV12-3 or TRBV12-4 combines with J gene TRBJ2-3; the match to TRBD2 covers 13 bases. The CDR3 extends over 16 amino acids. V was clipped by 6 bases and J by 4 bases; unmatched bases: 7. CDR3 nucleotides: TGTGCCAGCAGGCGGACTAGCGGGAGTAGGTCAGATACGCAGTATTTT. This encodes CASRRTSGSRSDTQYF.

The chain recombines TRBV11-1 with TRBJ1-2, with a possible D match to TRBD1 (6 bases). Germline lookup yields CDR1 SGHAT and CDR2 FQDESV (reference sequence). Trimming shortened V by 6 bases and J by 6 bases, and 17 bases separated the two germline ends. This CDR3 spans 14 amino acids. In nucleotides, the CDR3 is TGTGCCAGCAGTCGACGGACAGCTAATCATGGCTACACCTTC. This encodes CASSRRTANHGYTF. Full variable domain (remainder filled in from reference TRBV11-1 and TRBJ1-2): EAEVAQSPRYKITEKSQAVAFWCDPISGHATLYWYRQILGQGPELLVQFQDESVVDDSQLPKDRFSAERLKGVDSTLKIQPAELGDSAMYLCASSRRTANHGYTFGSGTRLTVV.

CDR3 in amino acids: CAISEKDNTGELFF. CDR3 sequence (DNA): TGTGCCATCAGTGAGAAGGACAACACCGGGGAGCTGTTTTTT. This chain uses TRBV10-3 with TRBJ2-2; no clear D gene. V lost 2 bases and J 2 bases, leaving 6 bases between the germline ends. CDR1 and CDR2 (germline): ENHRY, SYGVKD. The CDR3 runs 14 residues.

This chain connects TRBV11-2 to TRBJ2-3; D may be TRBD2 (7 bases). This CDR3 has 19 amino acids. Germline V lookup: CDR1 SGHAT, CDR2 FQNNGV. V shed 1 base and J shed 2 bases, with 22 bases lying between them. CDR3 sequence reads: CASSLVPEGGAKTTDTQYF. The DNA for the CDR3 is TGTGCCAGCAGCTTAGTCCCTGAGGGGGGGGCAAAGACCACAGATACGCAGTATTTT.